The 28 T cell receptor beta chains in this list originate from one sample, sequenced in a study of identical twins. TCRdb analysed the 5' RACE reads with MiXCR anew, one entry per CDR3 protein. The profile covers around 690,000 distinct CDR3 sequences, with approximately 21% appearing a single time and 4% to 4.5% taken by the ten largest. This sample also appeared in a second study, on T cells expressing NK-cell markers.

Sequencing was performed on PBMCs. The receptor set was obtained from a woman between 18 and 29 years old in good health.

This clonotype was seen a handful of times. The V gene is TRBV20-1, the J gene TRBJ1-1, with a possible D match to TRBD1 (6 bases). CDR3 length equals 11 residues. Trimming took 6 bases from V and 8 from J, leaving 13 bases between them. From germline, CDR1 is DFQATT and CDR2 SNEGSKA (reference sequence). The chain's CDR3 is CSARGGAEAFF. CDR3 DNA: TGCAGTGCGAGGGGGGGAGCGGAAGCTTTCTTT.

This chain connects TRBV7-9 to TRBJ2-3; no firm D call. CDR3 length equals 14 residues. Germline V CDR1 and CDR2: SEHNR, FQNEAQ (reference sequence). V was trimmed by 5 bases and J by 1 base, leaving 10 bases between them. CDR3 nucleotide sequence: TGTGCCAGCAGCCCAATGTTGGGCACAGATACGCAGTATTTT. It encodes CASSPMLGTDTQYF. The full variable domain, with the rest looked up from reference TRBV7-9 and TRBJ2-3, is DTGVSQNPRHKITKRGQNVTFRCDPISEHNRLYWYRQTLGQGPEFLTYFQNEAQLEKSRLLSDRFSAERPKGSFSTLEIQRTEQGDSAMYLCASSPMLGTDTQYFGPGTRLTVL.

This clonotype was detected many times. CDR3 DNA sequence: TGTGCCAGCAGTTACTGGTCAGGGGTCCCCAACGAGCAGTACTTC. Amino acid sequence: CASSYWSGVPNEQYF. The chain links TRBV6-5 to TRBJ2-7, with a weak D call TRBD1 (6 bases). The germline CDR1 and CDR2 sequences are MNHEY and SVGAGI. CDR3 length: 15 residues. The V gene lost 1 base and the J gene lost 5 bases, with 15 bases spanning the gap.

The CDR3, as DNA: TGTGCCAGCAGCTTAGCGGGGCCGGCGGATACGCAGTATTTT. Protein: CASSLAGPADTQYF. The chain couples TRBV7-2 to TRBJ2-3, with D perhaps TRBD1 (5 bases). The CDR3 has 14 amino acids. Trimming shortened V by 0 bases and J by 6 bases, and 10 bases separated the two germline ends. Germline assignment: CDR1 SGHTA and CDR2 FQGNSA.

The genes are TRBV6-2 or TRBV6-3 and TRBJ2-4; 9 bases are a match to TRBD1. This CDR3 contains 14 residues. The J segment lost 7 bases and the V segment lost 6 bases, leaving 7 bases of the junction unmatched. The germline CDR1 and CDR2 sequences are MNHEY and SVGEGT. CDR3 amino acids: CASSYRGQVNIQYF. CDR3 coding DNA: TGTGCCAGCAGCTACAGGGGGCAGGTCAACATTCAGTACTTC.

This clonotype occurred once. The rearrangement links TRBV4-2 to TRBJ2-2, with 12 nucleotides matching TRBD2. V dropped 4 bases and J dropped 5; count of bases not matched to a gene: 5. The CDR3 contains 16 residues. Germline assignment: CDR1 LGHNA and CDR2 YNFKEQ. CDR3 sequence reads: CASSPLGTSGTGELFF. The CDR3 DNA is TGTGCCAGCAGCCCCCTCGGGACTAGCGGGACCGGGGAGCTGTTTTTT.

This chain connects TRBV20-1 to TRBJ2-5; D not certain. Germline V gives CDR1 DFQATT, CDR2 SNEGSKA (reference sequence). The V and J ends lost 6 bases and 4 bases respectively, with 12 bases between them. The CDR3 has 12 amino acids. DNA of the CDR3: TGCAGTGCGGGAAGCGTGGGAGAGACCCAGTACTTC. It is translated as CSAGSVGETQYF.

This clonotype was picked up a small number of times. The chain employs TRBV3-1 and TRBJ2-2; TRBD1 agrees at 7 bases. This CDR3 has 15 amino acids. The germline CDR1 and CDR2 sequences are LGHDT and YNNKEL (reference sequence). With V trimmed by 4 bases and J by 7 bases, 9 bases remained unmatched. CDR3 DNA: TGTGCCAGCAGCCCGCGAGAGACAGGGTTCGGGGAGCTGTTTTTT. Its translation is CASSPRETGFGELFF. Based on the CDR3 plus reference TRBV3-1 and TRBJ2-2, the full variable domain is DTAVSQTPKYLVTQMGNDKSIKCEQNLGHDTMYWYKQDSKKFLKIMFSYNNKELIINETVPNRFSPKSPDKAHLNLHINSLELGDSAVYFCASSPRETGFGELFFGEGSRLTVL.

The rearrangement joins TRBV5-1 to TRBJ1-1; D not resolved. Trimming cost V 4 bases and J 7 bases, with 14 bases left between them. CDR1 and CDR2 from the germline V gene are SGHRS and YFSETQ. The CDR3 runs to 13 residues. CDR3 DNA sequence: TGCGCCAGCAGCACGGACCAGGAGAATGAAGCTTTCTTT. As protein: CASSTDQENEAFF.

This clonotype showed up just a few times. The chain recombines TRBV7-9 with TRBJ2-3, with 14 positions matching TRBD2. After removal of 4 bases from V and 4 bases from J, the junction contained 4 bases not matched to a gene. The CDR3 runs 16 residues. Per the germline V gene, CDR1 is SEHNR and CDR2 is FQNEAQ (reference sequence). DNA for the CDR3: TGTGCCAGCAGCTCTTGGACTAGCGGGAGGCCAGATACGCAGTATTTT. It encodes CASSSWTSGRPDTQYF.

This clonotype has only a few counts. V is TRBV12-3 or TRBV12-4 and J is TRBJ2-1; D remains ambiguous. This CDR3 has 15 amino acids. The V end lost 3 bases, the J end lost 10 bases, and 19 bases lay between the germline ends. Here the CDR3 DNA reads TGTGCCAGCAGTTTTAATCATCCCCGGATACAAGAGCAGTTCTTC. This gives the protein CASSFNHPRIQEQFF.

V usage is TRBV7-9 and J usage is TRBJ1-4; D uncertain. CDR1 is SEHNR and CDR2 is FQNEAQ in the germline V gene (reference sequence). Trimming cost V 2 bases and J 5 bases, with 18 bases left between them. The CDR3 length is 17 residues. This chain's CDR3 is CASSLKVLGPRNEKLFF. The CDR3 nucleotides read TGTGCCAGCAGCTTAAAGGTCCTCGGGCCCCGAAATGAAAAACTGTTTTTT.

The chain carries TRBV12-3 or TRBV12-4 and TRBJ2-7; 7 nucleotides agree with TRBD1. The CDR3 is 15 residues long. V dropped 6 bases and J dropped 0; count of bases not matched to a gene: 8. This CDR3 reads CASRSRDSYSYEQYF. DNA for the CDR3: TGTGCCAGCAGAAGCCGGGACAGCTACTCCTACGAGCAGTACTTC.

The chain has TRBV12-3 or TRBV12-4 and TRBJ1-2; perhaps TRBD1 as D (5 bases). The V end was cut by 6 bases, the J end by 8 bases, with 13 bases between. The CDR3 runs to 12 residues. The CDR3 loop is CASRSGPWGYTF. The CDR3 bases are TGTGCCAGCAGATCGGGACCCTGGGGCTACACCTTC.

The V gene is TRBV20-1, the J gene TRBJ2-7; D possibly corresponds to TRBD2 (6 bases). Germline V gene data show CDR1 as DFQATT and CDR2 as SNEGSKA (reference sequence). The CDR3 spans 13 residues. The V and J ends lost 5 bases and 0 bases respectively, with 11 bases between them. The CDR3 coding sequence is TGCAGTGCTGGGGGGATAATCTCCTACGAGCAGTACTTC. Translating gives CSAGGIISYEQYF.

This clonotype was recorded at least ten times. The rearrangement uses TRBV20-1 and TRBJ1-2; D is unclear. This CDR3 region has 13 residues. The germline V and J ends were trimmed by 0 bases and 8 bases, with 13 bases remaining between them. The germline V gene has CDR1 DFQATT and CDR2 SNEGSKA (reference sequence). The CDR3 reads CSARESFFEGYTF. The CDR3 DNA is TGCAGTGCTAGAGAGTCCTTCTTCGAGGGCTACACCTTC.

V and J are TRBV6-2 or TRBV6-3 and TRBJ2-7, with no clear D. This CDR3 comprises 15 residues. V was trimmed by 2 bases and J by 2 bases, leaving 13 bases between them. Germline V gives CDR1 MNHEY, CDR2 SVGEGT. CDR3 amino acids: CASSYARAATYEQYF. The DNA for the CDR3 is TGTGCCAGCAGTTACGCCCGCGCGGCGACCTACGAGCAGTACTTC.

This clonotype was recorded many times. V usage is TRBV7-6 and J usage is TRBJ1-2; D not resolved. Per the germline V gene, CDR1 is SGHVS and CDR2 is FNYEAQ. With 5 bases removed from V and 3 bases from J, the gap between germline ends came to 10 bases. CDR3 length equals 13 residues. The CDR3 nucleotides read TGTGCCAGCAGCAGCACTGGGGACTATGGCTACACCTTC. Translated, it gives CASSSTGDYGYTF.

Details on this clonotype: One end of the junction varies from germline; a read error may be responsible. The rearrangement uses TRBV7-2 and TRBJ2-4; D might be TRBD2 (6 bases). The CDR3 covers 14 residues. The germline V gene has CDR1 SGHTA and CDR2 FQGNSA. CDR3 DNA: TGTGCCAGCAGCTTTGCACTAGCCGAAAACATTCAGTACTTC. Protein: CASSFALAENIQYF.

The chain uses TRBV12-3 or TRBV12-4 and TRBJ2-5; 7 bases line up with TRBD2. The CDR3 length is 21 residues. The junction had 27 bases not matched to a gene; V was cut back by 3 bases and J by 5 bases. The CDR3 bases are TGTGCCAGCAGTTTTGGTGCGGGTCGGGACCTCGGCGGGAGAAGTTACGAGACCCAGTACTTC. It encodes CASSFGAGRDLGGRSYETQYF.

This clonotype was seen more than once but under ten times. The V call is TRBV27, the J call TRBJ2-1; D might be TRBD1 or TRBD2, each matching 5 bases. The CDR3 runs 17 residues. CDR1 and CDR2 (germline): MNHEY, SMNVEV (reference sequence). V lost 1 base and J 3 bases, leaving 16 bases between the germline ends. The CDR3 region is CASSLFARAAGYNEQFF. Written as DNA, the CDR3 is TGTGCCAGCAGTTTATTTGCCAGGGCCGCGGGCTACAATGAGCAGTTCTTC.

This clonotype was detected ten times or more. The chain uses TRBV5-1 and TRBJ2-7; D not certain. The CDR3 totals 12 residues. Between the trimmed V and J ends, which lost 7 bases and 4 bases, there was a span of 12 bases. Looked up from germline, CDR1 is SGHRS and CDR2 is YFSETQ. In nucleotides, the CDR3 is TGCGCCAGCTTCCCAGGTTGGTACGAGCAGTACTTC. This gives the protein CASFPGWYEQYF.

V usage is TRBV10-3 and J usage is TRBJ2-7, with 7 bases fitting TRBD1. The junction had 8 bases not matched to a gene; V was cut back by 6 bases and J by 3 bases. The CDR3 loop spans 14 amino acids. The germline CDR1 and CDR2 sequences are ENHRY and SYGVKD. CDR3 nucleotide sequence: TGTGCCATCAGGCCTACAGGGGTCCACTACGAGCAGTACTTC. Protein: CAIRPTGVHYEQYF.

This clonotype was found many times. The V gene is TRBV19, the J gene TRBJ1-6; D is ambiguous. CDR3 length: 13 amino acids. The V gene's germline CDR1 is LNHDA and CDR2 SQIVND (reference sequence). The ends were cut back, 5 bases at V and 10 bases at J, with 12 bases in the middle. The CDR3 spells CASSPLGGSPLHF. The CDR3 coding sequence is TGTGCCAGTAGTCCCCTGGGAGGCTCACCCCTCCACTTT.

This clonotype was seen a few times. The rearrangement joins TRBV4-3 to TRBJ1-2; D call uncertain. This CDR3 region has 13 residues. The V gene lost 4 bases and the J gene lost 3 bases, with 9 bases spanning the gap. Germline V gene data show CDR1 as LGHNA and CDR2 as YSLEER. CDR3 sequence reads: CASSRGHDYGYTF. The CDR3 DNA sequence: TGCGCCAGCAGCCGTGGGCACGACTATGGCTACACCTTC.

This clonotype was found a few times. V and J are TRBV7-2 and TRBJ2-5; unclear D gene. V lost 1 base, J lost 5 bases, and 11 bases lay in between. CDR1 and CDR2 (germline): SGHTA, FQGNSA. CDR3 size: 14 residues. CDR3 in amino acids: CASSLVLGWETQYF. The DNA of the CDR3 is TGTGCCAGCAGCTTAGTTTTGGGATGGGAGACCCAGTACTTC.

The chain uses TRBV29-1 and TRBJ1-2; 7 bases match TRBD1. V lost 6 bases to trimming and J lost 3 bases; unmatched junction nucleotides: 7. The V gene's germline CDR1 is SQVTM and CDR2 ANQGSEA. The CDR3 consists of 13 residues. In DNA form, the CDR3 reads TGCAGCGTCGACCAACAGGGGTACTATGGCTACACCTTC. It specifies CSVDQQGYYGYTF.

The genes are TRBV7-9 and TRBJ2-1, with 12 bases fitting TRBD2. The CDR3 runs to 17 residues. V shed 1 base and J 0 bases; nucleotides not matched to a gene: 1. Per germline, CDR1 SEHNR and CDR2 FQNEAQ (reference sequence). For the CDR3, the DNA is TGTGCCAGCAGCTTAGTGACTAGCGGGAGCTCCTACAATGAGCAGTTCTTC. Translated: CASSLVTSGSSYNEQFF.